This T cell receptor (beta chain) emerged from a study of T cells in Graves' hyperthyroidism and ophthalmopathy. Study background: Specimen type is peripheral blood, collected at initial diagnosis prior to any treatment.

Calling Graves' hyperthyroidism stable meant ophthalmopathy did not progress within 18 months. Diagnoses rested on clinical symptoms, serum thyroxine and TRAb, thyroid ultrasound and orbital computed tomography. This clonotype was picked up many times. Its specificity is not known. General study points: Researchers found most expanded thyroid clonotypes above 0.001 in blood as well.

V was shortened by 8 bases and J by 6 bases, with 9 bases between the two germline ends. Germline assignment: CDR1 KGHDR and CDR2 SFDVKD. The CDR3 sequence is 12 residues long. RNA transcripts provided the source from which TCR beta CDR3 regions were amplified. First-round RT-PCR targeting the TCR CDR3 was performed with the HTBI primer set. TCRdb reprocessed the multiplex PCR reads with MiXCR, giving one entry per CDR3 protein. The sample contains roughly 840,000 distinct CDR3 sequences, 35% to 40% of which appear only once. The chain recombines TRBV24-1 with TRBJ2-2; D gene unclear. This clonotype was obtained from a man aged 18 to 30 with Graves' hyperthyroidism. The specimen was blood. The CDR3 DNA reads TGTGCCACCATTGGGTTCTCCGGGGAGCTGTTTTTT. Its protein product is CATIGFSGELFF.